This TCR beta chain was identified in a study of a mutant IDH1 vaccine in newly diagnosed glioma. About the research overall: Previous treatment comprised radiotherapy, temozolomide, or both, mostly both.

Time point defined: week 23, last vaccination. Vaccination used 300 ug of mutant IDH1 20-mer peptide per dose, with topical imiquimod. The CDR3 has 14 amino acids. Germline values: CDR1 MNHEY, CDR2 SMNVEV (reference sequence). With 4 bases clipped from V and 3 bases from J, the junction kept 3 bases outside the gene matches. TCRdb keeps only in-frame clones here, not all; method: immunoSEQ multiplex PCR. The sample lists 50,000 to 70,000 clones, around 87% occurring once. Turning to this clone: The antigen is undetermined.

The sequence came from a man aged 40-50 years with glioma. The material sequenced was PBMCs, taken from a glioma patient whose treatment included an IDH1 peptide vaccine. This sequence joins TRBV27 and TRBJ2-7; TRBD1 matches 10 bases. The CDR3 DNA sequence: TGTGCCAGCAGTTCGACAGGGGGCATCTACGAGCAGTACTTC. Translated: CASSSTGGIYEQYF.